The source of this T cell receptor beta chain is a study of cytomegalovirus exposure and HLA in healthy donors (dated by TCRdb to about 2017). As for the study more broadly: In an earlier analysis of 450 to 750 of the donors, about 270 Gb of sequence data and 100 million or so unique TCR beta sequences from 180 million or so T cells were reported. The genetic ancestry cluster associated with self-reported Caucasian donors included around 76% of the 300 to 450 genotyped donors. All discovery cohort repertoires had been generated on a single sequencing platform. To predict cytomegalovirus infection status, the study combined high-throughput TCR immunosequencing, statistical association of individual TCRs with disease status, and machine learning. In addition to the first cohort of several hundred subjects, a separate validation cohort of around 110 different subjects was used. To study patterns of TCR occurrence, a later analysis re-analyzed previously published TCR beta repertoires from 650 to 750 donors and added high-resolution HLA genotyping. HLA typing included class I and class II loci at four-digit resolution. Among 398 genotyped donors of the cohort, an average of 235,054 unique TCR beta nucleotide sequences were sequenced per donor, roughly 20% of them non-productive. Donor age, sex, ethnicity and CMV serostatus were collected together with the repertoire data. The T cell repertoires of 670 or so subjects were profiled by immunosequencing and related to cytomegalovirus serostatus. A handful of DR-DQ haplotypes were handled as single units for association and clustering because linkage in the cohort was strong. The aim of the study was to test whether cataloging public T cell receptors could identify signatures of past pathogen exposure. The number of typed donors differed by locus: about 620-630 for A, B, C, DRB1 and DQB1; some 500 for DQA1; 600 to 610 for DPA1; and around 450 for DPB1. About 300 gigabases of sequencing data and around 80 million unique TCR sequences made up an early release that covered approximately 620 HLA-typed donors. Rather than drawing on any new phenotypic data, the later analysis identified candidate immune exposures from TCR beta sequences and the way those sequences occurred across donors. In an earlier analysis of 550 to 700 of the donors, high-throughput TCR beta sequencing was used to judge whether each TCR beta V gene segment behaved as functional or pseudogenic. In a later genetic analysis, genome-wide SNP genotypes for 398 of the 666 donors were used, and that subset was treated as a discovery cohort.

Libraries were built with the immunoSEQ multiplex PCR assay. For the multiplex PCR, a mixture combining 60 forward primers for TCR Vbeta segments and 13 reverse primers for TCR Jbeta segments was used. A multiplex PCR assay on genomic DNA amplified the CDR3 region of rearranged TCR beta genes. The Illumina HiSeq System was used to sequence the amplified TCR beta libraries as 87-base-pair reads. On the study's bioinformatics: Across the 670 or so repertoires, a later analysis counted about 81 million unique TCR beta chains, 9 million to 14 million of which were shared by at least two donors. A nearest-neighbor algorithm error-corrected the raw reads and collapsed the reads into unique sequences, merging closely related sequences to remove PCR and sequencing errors. Alignment of CDR3 sequences to IMGT reference sequences was used to assign V, D and J gene segments. For a sequence to be retained, at least a six-nucleotide match to both a V gene segment and a J gene segment was required. Rearrangements were called productive when the CDR3 lacked stop codons and stayed in frame with V and J; all others were non-productive. Following IMGT convention, CDR3 was defined as the stretch from the second conserved V-encoded cysteine to the conserved J-encoded phenylalanine. The earlier analysis of about 530 of the donors excluded any sequence lacking an unambiguous match to a single V gene segment. An earlier analysis of 587 of the donors classified V segments as functional when productive rearrangements were above 56.7% and as segregating when the standard deviation between donors was above 5%. A statistical classification framework was developed to diagnose cytomegalovirus status using the catalog of TCR beta chain sequences. In a later analysis, TCR nucleotide sequences were compared against IMGT/GENE-DB human TR gene sequences so that V and J genes could be assigned. The TCRdist pipeline was used in a later analysis to assign CDR3 sequences and most-parsimonious VDJ recombination scenarios. A later analysis defined each TCR beta chain by its CDR3 amino acid sequence plus V-gene family, and excluded reads lacking a unique V-gene family. A later analysis removed 592 highly shared, low-generation-probability nucleotide sequences to deal with suspected cross-contamination and a sequencing artifact. In a later analysis, a clonal expansion index was calculated for each public chain from normalized within-repertoire ranks of inferred template counts. A later analysis computed generation probabilities with a VDJ recombination model fitted to out-of-frame rearrangements, and checked the results against IGoR. A later analysis scored TCR-TCR, TCR-HLA and TCR-CMV co-occurrence with hypergeometric tests, applying a repertoire-size bias correction to TCR pairs. False discovery rates were estimated in a later analysis by permuting HLA or CMV assignments 20 times. In a later analysis, co-occurring TCRs were grouped using DBSCAN, with TCRdist sequence similarity added in when clustering inside HLA-allele-positive subsets. Repertoires with fewer than 30,000 or more than 120,000 public chains, plus five repertoires with anomalous nucleotide sharing, were excluded from co-occurrence clustering. This immuneACCESS table, as held by TCRdb, lists in-frame sequences with V and J called but not all clones. Of the missing ones, under half trace to an unresolved V gene in checked studies; the others have no known cause. For V, J and clone size, that table is used; D and trimming come from the DNA. The table held for this sample gives about 39,000 clones. The ten largest clones capture over 3.5% of the sample.

The cohort was made up of approximately 670 healthy bone marrow donors. Cohort members were all nominally healthy when sampled, although unrecorded immune exposures were likely present. The donor tested CMV seronegative, placing the donor among the approximately 400 seronegative members of the cohort. A peripheral blood sample was provided by each donor, and peripheral blood mononuclear cells were used for TCR beta sequencing. Genomic DNA extraction from the blood cell samples was performed with the Qiagen DNeasy Blood Extraction Kit. Overall study results and their limits: Because HLA typing was missing for some donors at each locus, association tests included only the typed subset. Compared with equally common non-associated chains, HLA-associated TCR beta chains in a later analysis were more clonally expanded and had lower generation probabilities. A further reported finding was that TCR beta sequences accurately predicted the HLA-A and HLA-B alleles for most subjects in the first cohort. Some IMGT-functional V segments, including TRBV6-2 and TRBV6-3, could not be distinguished by the 87-base-pair reads and were therefore excluded. Because counts were too low, some 17 rarely observed V segments, including chromosome 9 orphons, were left out of the earlier analysis of about 620 of the donors. In a later genetic analysis, a missense DCLRE1C variant was associated with V-gene and J-gene trimming of TCR beta chains, and the association was replicated in an independent cohort. A cluster of highly shared sequence variants was judged likely to represent a technical artifact of the sequencing pipeline. Specific HLA alleles were associated with around 18,000 TCR beta sequences at a false discovery rate of 0.05 in a later analysis. Immune exposure information for the cohort was limited to CMV serostatus. In a later analysis, several top co-occurrence clusters were reported to appear linked to parvovirus B19, influenza, CMV and Epstein-Barr virus. In a later analysis, most CMV-associated TCR beta chains were found to appear HLA-restricted, with HLA associations seemingly driven largely by CMV exposure. Correlated functional status among segregating V segments might be attributable to linkage disequilibrium, but an unknown experimental factor could not be ruled out. When HLA alleles, especially DR and DQ, strongly co-occurred, attributing TCR associations to individual alleles was difficult. According to a later analysis, TCR association rates differed among HLA loci, with DRB1 alleles showing the most associated TCRs and HLA-C alleles showing the fewest. Most TCR sequences were seen in very few donors, while some public TCRs were found in many individuals. The classifier was reported to diagnose cytomegalovirus status with high specificity and sensitivity in both the original and validation cohorts. In vitro tests confirmed that a few of the cytomegalovirus-associated TCR beta chains recognize cytomegalovirus antigens. Compared with the approximately 670-donor mean, donors in an Asian-associated ancestry cluster had fewer N-insertions in productive TCRs, according to a later genetic analysis. Only TCR beta chains were sequenced in this cohort, and the absence of alpha or paired-chain data limited detectable features. In the study, some 160 TCR beta chains were listed as associated with cytomegalovirus. According to the authors, the approach could potentially be generalized to other disease states and immunological phenotypes. In an earlier analysis of roughly 500 of the donors, most TCR beta V segments appeared in productive rearrangements about 90% or about 30% of the time, broadly matching IMGT annotations. Roughly uniform sequencing depth across donors was assumed in presence/absence analyses, although this assumption may not hold.

In the germline V gene, CDR1 corresponds to SGHTA and CDR2 to FQGNSA. Deletion took 4 bases off V and 6 bases off J, with a span of 10 bases between the germline ends. Its CDR3 holds 13 amino acids, cysteine through phenylalanine. The read is trimmed to its CDR3 DNA, 39 bases read in frame from base 1. Of note for this clone: Its antigen is not yet known.

This chain is built from TRBV7-2 and TRBJ1-5; the D region possibly corresponds to TRBD1 (6 bases align). The sequenced material came from PBMCs. The sequence derives from a male donor in good health and CMV-seronegative. The DNA is TGTGCCAGCAGCTCCTTACAGGGTCAGCCCCAGCATTTT. Its protein reads: CASSSLQGQPQHF.